These 21 T cell receptor beta chains were all obtained from the same sample, sequenced in a study of blood T cell repertoires in COVID-19 (dated by TCRdb to the early 2020s). Receptor amplification or capture employed the immunoSEQ multiplex PCR assay. Sourced from immuneACCESS, this table was stored by TCRdb with only in-frame sequences that have V and J called. A share of the clones is absent; for the studies checked, an unresolved V gene accounts for under half, and the remainder has no known explanation. This sample holds some 26,000 clones; 65% to 75% were observed only once. The ten largest clones represent approximately 7% of the sample. The sequenced sample consisted of peripheral blood. The receptors were sampled from a man in his forties or fifties with COVID-19, enrolled during active disease.

The CDR3 DNA reads TGTGCCAGCAGTCGAACAAGGGGGAAAGATGGCTACACCTTC. Residues: CASSRTRGKDGYTF. The chain is built from TRBV27 and TRBJ1-2; D may be TRBD1 (6 bases). Trimming removed 5 bases from V and 6 bases from J, with 16 bases in between. There are 14 residues in the CDR3. Per germline, CDR1 MNHEY and CDR2 SMNVEV (reference sequence).

V usage is TRBV5-1 and J usage is TRBJ2-1; a weak D match, TRBD1 (5 bases). This CDR3 is built from 15 residues. Trimming stripped 1 base from V and 2 bases from J, with 10 bases between. The germline CDR1 and CDR2 sequences are SGHRS and YFSETQ. The CDR3 loop reads CASSLQGYAYNEQFF. The CDR3 nucleotides read TGCGCCAGCAGCTTGCAGGGTTATGCCTACAATGAGCAGTTCTTC.

This clone came up once. The chain has TRBV7-2 and TRBJ2-3; the match to TRBD2 covers 11 bases. Germline values: CDR1 SGHTA, CDR2 FQGNSA. J was trimmed by 6 bases and V by 5 bases; bases with no gene match: 7. CDR3 size: 15 residues. CDR3 residues: CASSELAGVGDTQYF. The DNA of the CDR3 is TGTGCCAGCAGCGAACTAGCGGGAGTCGGGGATACGCAGTATTTT.

The genes are TRBV30 and TRBJ1-1; D is unclear. The CDR3 has 13 residues. The V gene's germline CDR1 is GTSNPN and CDR2 SVGIG (reference sequence). Trimming shortened V by 3 bases and J by 0 bases, and 8 bases separated the two germline ends. CDR3 nucleotides: TGTGCCTGGAGCAATCAGATGAACACTGAAGCTTTCTTT. Its translation is CAWSNQMNTEAFF. The variable domain in full, completed from reference TRBV30 and TRBJ1-1, reads SQTIHQWPATLVQPVGSPLSLECTVEGTSNPNLYWYRQAAGRGLQLLFYSVGIGQISSEVPQNLSASRPQDRQFILSSKKLLLSDSGFYLCAWSNQMNTEAFFGQGTRLTVV.

This chain connects TRBV5-6 to TRBJ2-1; the D is unclear. CDR3 length: 13 residues. Trimming took off 2 bases at V and 7 bases at J, with 10 bases between the two ends. The germline CDR1 and CDR2 sequences are SGHDT and YYEEEE. CDR3 DNA: TGTGCCAGCAGCTTTTATAGTCGGAATGAGCAGTTCTTC. Amino acid sequence: CASSFYSRNEQFF. Using reference TRBV5-6 and TRBJ2-1 for the parts outside the CDR3, the full variable domain is DAGVTQSPTHLIKTRGQQVTLRCSPKSGHDTVSWYQQALGQGPQFIFQYYEEEERQRGNFPDRFSGHQFPNYSSELNVNALLLGDSALYLCASSFYSRNEQFFGPGTRLTVL.

The V call is TRBV11-2, the J call TRBJ2-2, with TRBD2 identical over 7 bases. CDR1 SGHAT and CDR2 FQNNGV come from the germline V gene. The CDR3 consists of 16 residues. The V gene end was trimmed by 6 bases and the J gene end by 2 bases; junction bases not matched to a gene: 9. The CDR3 reads CASSPLPGGNTGELFF. The DNA of the CDR3 is TGTGCCAGCAGTCCATTACCGGGGGGAAACACCGGGGAGCTGTTTTTT.

This chain links TRBV19 with TRBJ1-5; no firm D call. Germline V lookup: CDR1 LNHDA, CDR2 SQIVND (reference sequence). V lost 8 bases and J lost 3, with 11 bases in between. The length of the CDR3 is 13 residues. CDR3 sequence reads: CASVTGYNQPQHF. The CDR3 DNA is TGTGCCAGTGTCACGGGGTACAATCAGCCCCAGCATTTT.

The chain uses TRBV7-9 and TRBJ2-5; 8 bases align to TRBD1. Germline CDR1 reads SEHNR; CDR2 reads FQNEAQ (reference sequence). The CDR3 loop spans 15 amino acids. V was pared by 3 bases and J by 1 base, with 4 bases of the junction left unmatched. The CDR3 here is CASSFRQGPQETQYF. The CDR3, as DNA: TGTGCCAGCAGCTTTCGACAGGGGCCCCAAGAGACCCAGTACTTC.

The chain employs TRBV19 and TRBJ2-6; maybe TRBD2 (6 bases). The CDR3 runs to 17 residues. The germline gives CDR1 LNHDA, CDR2 SQIVND (reference sequence). The V end lost 0 bases, the J end lost 2 bases, and 11 bases lay between the germline ends. The CDR3 loop reads CASSIDRLAAGANVLTF. The CDR3 DNA is TGTGCCAGTAGTATAGATCGTTTAGCGGCTGGGGCCAACGTCCTGACTTTC.

This clone occurred once. V gene TRBV28 combines with J gene TRBJ2-7; D call uncertain. This CDR3 has 11 residues. Deletions cut 6 bases from V and 6 bases from J, with 9 bases between. CDR1 is MDHEN, CDR2 SYDVKM, per germline. The CDR3 region is CASSTLREQYF. CDR3 DNA: TGTGCCAGCAGCACTTTGCGCGAGCAGTACTTC.

CDR3 sequence (DNA): TGTGCCAGCAGCGCCCCGACAGGGTCCGGAAACACCATATATTTT. Residues: CASSAPTGSGNTIYF. V gene TRBV5-5 combines with J gene TRBJ1-3, with 7 bases aligning to TRBD1. The trim removed 4 bases at V and 4 bases at J, leaving 8 bases unmatched. In germline, CDR1 is SGHKS, CDR2 YYEKEE (reference sequence). The CDR3 contains 15 residues.

V and J are TRBV5-6 and TRBJ2-1; 8 bases match TRBD2. After removal of 4 bases from V and 7 bases from J, the junction contained 13 bases not matched to a gene. CDR3 size: 16 residues. Germline V CDR1 and CDR2: SGHDT, YYEEEE. CDR3 amino acids: CASSVPGLEGGNEQFF. The CDR3 region has the DNA TGTGCCAGCAGCGTACCGGGACTAGAGGGGGGTAATGAGCAGTTCTTC. The variable domain in full, completed from reference TRBV5-6 and TRBJ2-1, reads DAGVTQSPTHLIKTRGQQVTLRCSPKSGHDTVSWYQQALGQGPQFIFQYYEEEERQRGNFPDRFSGHQFPNYSSELNVNALLLGDSALYLCASSVPGLEGGNEQFFGPGTRLTVL.

This clone occurred a few times. This sequence joins TRBV6-4 and TRBJ2-3, with D possibly being TRBD1 (5 bases). V was pared by 3 bases and J by 0 bases, with 10 bases between. The CDR3 covers 15 residues. In germline, CDR1 is MRHNA, CDR2 SNTAGT. CDR3 protein: CASSEGQGSTDTQYF. The CDR3 nucleotides are TGTGCCAGCAGTGAAGGCCAGGGTAGCACAGATACGCAGTATTTT.

The chain has TRBV29-1 and TRBJ2-7; possibly TRBD2 for D (7 bases). This CDR3 is 14 amino acids long. Trimming left V 6 bases short and J 6 bases short, with 21 bases between. CDR1 is SQVTM and CDR2 is ANQGSEA in the germline V gene. DNA for the CDR3: TGCAGCGTCGTTAACAGGGAGGGGAGCGGCGAGCAGTACTTC. Its protein product is CSVVNREGSGEQYF.

This clone was recorded a few times. The chain joins TRBV2 to TRBJ2-7; 9 nucleotides agree with TRBD2. Germline V CDR1 and CDR2: SNHLY, FYNNEI. The CDR3 is 13 amino acids. V lost 7 bases to trimming and J lost 0 bases; unmatched junction nucleotides: 1. In DNA form, the CDR3 reads TGTGCCAGCACAGCGGGGGGCTCCTACGAGCAGTACTTC. It specifies CASTAGGSYEQYF. The complete variable domain, with remaining parts taken from reference TRBV2 and TRBJ2-7, reads EPEVTQTPSHQVTQMGQEVILRCVPISNHLYFYWYRQILGQKVEFLVSFYNNEISEKSEIFDDQFSVERPDGSNFTLKIRSTKLEDSAMYFCASTAGGSYEQYFGPGTRLTVT.

The chain links TRBV28 to TRBJ1-1, with D possibly matching TRBD1 (6 bases). Germline V gives CDR1 MDHEN, CDR2 SYDVKM. This CDR3 region has 13 residues. Trimming shortened V by 10 bases and J by 2 bases, and 14 bases separated the two germline ends. CDR3 residues: CANSRDINTEAFF. DNA for the CDR3: TGTGCCAACAGCCGGGACATAAACACTGAAGCTTTCTTT.

The genes are TRBV11-2 and TRBJ2-4, with a possible D match to TRBD1 (5 bases). The germline gives CDR1 SGHAT, CDR2 FQNNGV. Trimming removed 6 bases from V and 2 bases from J, with 14 bases in between. The CDR3 is made up of 15 amino acids. The CDR3 loop reads CASRLTSGSKNIQYF. CDR3 DNA sequence: TGTGCCAGCAGGTTAACGTCAGGGTCCAAAAACATTCAGTACTTC.

V is TRBV7-3 and J is TRBJ1-1; 9 positions match TRBD1. Trimming took 5 bases from V and 8 from J; bases not matched to a gene: 9. CDR1 and CDR2 from the germline V gene are SGHTA and FQGTGA. The CDR3 sequence is 14 residues long. CDR3 DNA sequence: TGTGCCAGCAGCCTCCAGGGGGGACAGGGCGAAGCTTTCTTT. Protein product: CASSLQGGQGEAFF.

This sequence joins TRBV27 and TRBJ2-2, with TRBD1 matching over 10 bases. Germline V gene lookup returns CDR1 MNHEY and CDR2 SMNVEV (reference sequence). This CDR3 region has 16 residues. V lost 5 bases, J lost 2 bases, and 5 bases stayed unmatched. The CDR3, as DNA: TGTGCCAGCAGTCCCCGGACAGGGGGTAACACCGGGGAGCTGTTTTTT. This gives the protein CASSPRTGGNTGELFF.

This chain joins TRBV5-1 and TRBJ2-7; 8 nucleotides match TRBD2. The CDR3 is made up of 14 amino acids. The V gene end was trimmed by 4 bases and the J gene end by 4 bases; junction bases not matched to a gene: 7. CDR1 is SGHRS, CDR2 YFSETQ, per germline. CDR3 DNA: TGCGCCAGCAGCCCTCGGGAGGGCACGTACGAGCAGTACTTC. Translated, it gives CASSPREGTYEQYF.

This sequence joins TRBV5-1 and TRBJ2-7; D ambiguous. V shed 1 base and J shed 0 bases, with 11 bases lying between them. Germline V CDR1 and CDR2: SGHRS, YFSETQ. This CDR3 comprises 15 residues. CDR3 sequence (DNA): TGCGCCAGCAGCTTGACCGCGGAAAGCTCCTACGAGCAGTACTTC. It is translated as CASSLTAESSYEQYF.